This TCR beta chain appears in the sequencing data of a study of response to subunit inactivated influenza vaccine. TCRdb re-derived calls from the RT-PCR reads in MiXCR, one entry per CDR3 protein. The sample consists of about 570,000 distinct CDR3 sequences, about 11% of them appearing once. The CDR3 runs to 12 residues. V lost 5 bases and J lost 9, with 11 bases in between. CDR1 and CDR2 (germline): MNHEY, SVGAGI. This sample was shared with a second study, whose subject was T cells expressing NK-cell markers. As that report states: With UMIs, 5'RACE template switching was used to make TCR beta cDNA.

This receptor was obtained from a man between 50 and 59 years old who received an inactivated influenza vaccine. Sequenced here: PBMCs from blood, sampled on the day of vaccination. The V and J genes are TRBV6-5 and TRBJ2-1, with D perhaps TRBD1 (5 bases). This chain's CDR3 is CASSKDSTEQFF. The CDR3 bases are TGTGCCAGCAGTAAAGACAGTACTGAGCAGTTCTTC.